This T cell receptor beta chain was identified during a study of blood T cell repertoires in COVID-19. Study-level information: The United States, Italy and Spain supplied acute and convalescent COVID-19 samples.

Sequenced by immunoSEQ multiplex PCR; TCRdb stores in-frame clones only, minus some. The table lists hundreds of thousands of clones, 65% to 90% of them singletons. Donors were grouped by their self-reported clinical history. All recovered Cohort 3 donors got two negative PCRs, got clearance, or saw symptom resolution. Germline CDR1 reads MNHNS; CDR2 reads SASEGT. The CDR3 is 16 amino acids. The V segment lost 2 bases and the J segment 5 bases; nucleotides outside the gene matches: 8. The clonotype originates from a man aged 40-55 years who had recovered from COVID-19. V is TRBV6-1 and J is TRBJ1-5; 8 bases are a match to TRBD1. The sample comprised PBMCs or T cells enriched from blood (not recorded which). CDR3 bases: TGTGCCAGCAGTGAAATGGCAGTGACAGGGGATCAGCCCCAGCATTTT. It encodes CASSEMAVTGDQPQHF.